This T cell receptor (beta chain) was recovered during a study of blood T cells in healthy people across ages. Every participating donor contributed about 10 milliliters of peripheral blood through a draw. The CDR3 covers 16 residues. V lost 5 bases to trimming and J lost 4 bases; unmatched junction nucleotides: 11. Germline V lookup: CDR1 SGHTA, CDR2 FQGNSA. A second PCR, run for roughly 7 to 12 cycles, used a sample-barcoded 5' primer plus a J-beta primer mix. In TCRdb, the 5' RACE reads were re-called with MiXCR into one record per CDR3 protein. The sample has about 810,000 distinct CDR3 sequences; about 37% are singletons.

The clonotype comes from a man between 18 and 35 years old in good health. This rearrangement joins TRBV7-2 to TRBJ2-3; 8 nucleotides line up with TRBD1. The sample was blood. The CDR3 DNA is TGTGCCAGCAGCCATTCTGCGACAGGGGTGTCAGATACGCAGTATTTT. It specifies CASSHSATGVSDTQYF.